The rows below give T cell receptor beta chains drawn from one sample of a study of blood T cell repertoires in COVID-19. The assay was immunoSEQ multiplex PCR, and TCRdb's table has in-frame clones only and misses some. This table has hundreds of thousands of clones, about nine tenths appearing once. The sequencing input was peripheral blood. These receptor sequences come from a woman between 45 and 65 years old with acute or convalescent COVID-19. CDR3s include the opening cysteine and the closing phenylalanine or tryptophan. D genes are given only for firm matches. For some rows the clone size is stated as once, few or many, or as a class when expanded; others skip it.

D,size,J,V,CDR3,DNA
TRBD2,-,TRBJ2-5,TRBV7-2,CASSFRGGPQETQYF,TGTGCCAGCAGCTTTCGGGGGGGGCCACAAGAGACCCAGTACTTC
-,few,TRBJ1-2,TRBV7-2,CASSFGESGYTF,TGTGCCAGCAGCTTCGGAGAATCTGGCTACACCTTC
TRBD2,-,TRBJ2-1,TRBV30,CAWNPGLGPSNEQFF,TGTGCCTGGAATCCGGGACTAGGGCCCTCCAATGAGCAGTTCTTC
TRBD2,-,TRBJ2-5,TRBV5-6,CASSLGLRLAGGLETQYF,TGTGCCAGCAGCTTGGGCCTCCGTCTAGCGGGGGGGCTGGAGACCCAGTACTTC
-,-,TRBJ2-7,TRBV12-3/TRBV12-4,CASSSRVTYEQYF,TGTGCCAGCAGTTCCAGGGTAACCTACGAGCAGTACTTC
-,-,TRBJ1-2,TRBV6-6,CASSYIGEGYTF,TGTGCCAGCAGTTATATCGGTGAGGGCTACACCTTC
TRBD1,once,TRBJ2-7,TRBV27,CASSLFGQGPYEQYF,TGTGCCAGCAGTTTATTTGGACAGGGACCCTACGAGCAGTACTTC
TRBD1,-,TRBJ1-1,TRBV7-2,CASSLLGTGNTEAFF,TGTGCCAGCAGCCTTCTCGGGACAGGGAACACTGAAGCTTTCTTT
-,-,TRBJ1-6,TRBV30,CAWSGGRPTPLHF,TGTGCCTGGTCGGGAGGCAGACCTACACCCCTCCACTTT
TRBD1,few,TRBJ1-1,TRBV6-5,CASSRTGTTGAFF,TGTGCCAGCAGTCGGACAGGGACAACGGGAGCTTTCTTT
-,-,TRBJ2-1,TRBV30,CAWRGLVNEQFF,TGTGCCTGGAGGGGACTGGTCAATGAGCAGTTCTTC
TRBD1,-,TRBJ2-1,TRBV7-2,CASSPTGAYNEQFF,TGTGCCAGCAGCCCAACAGGGGCCTACAATGAGCAGTTCTTC
-,-,TRBJ1-2,TRBV6-2/TRBV6-3,CASSYGPGGAGYTF,TGTGCCAGCAGTTACGGGCCAGGAGGGGCGGGCTACACCTTC
-,-,TRBJ2-7,TRBV27,CASSLYWAGGAFDEQYF,TGTGCCAGCAGTTTATATTGGGCTGGGGGCGCGTTCGACGAGCAGTACTTC
TRBD1,-,TRBJ2-5,TRBV6-5,CASRAEWTGTETQYF,TGTGCCAGCAGGGCCGAATGGACAGGGACAGAGACCCAGTACTTC
-,few,TRBJ1-5,TRBV12-3/TRBV12-4,CASTPTVHQPQHF,TGTGCCAGCACTCCCACGGTACATCAGCCCCAGCATTTT
TRBD1,-,TRBJ1-3,TRBV5-1,CASSLDVAGGGNTIYF,TGCGCCAGCAGCTTGGATGTTGCAGGGGGTGGAAACACCATATATTTT